One sample yielded the 22 T cell receptor beta chains listed below, sequenced in a study of identical twins. TCRdb called the 5' RACE reads again in MiXCR, with one record for every CDR3 protein. The sample contains about 530,000 distinct CDR3 sequences, roughly 15% of which appear only once. The sample also formed part of further work on yellow fever vaccine responses in identical twins.

Sequences were obtained from CD4+ T cells sorted from blood. These receptors were taken from a woman aged 18-29 years in good health.

This clonotype was seen more than once but under ten times. V is TRBV5-1 and J is TRBJ2-5; possible D gene TRBD1, 6 bases. The germline V gene encodes CDR1 SGHRS and CDR2 YFSETQ. The CDR3 loop spans 14 amino acids. The V end lost 7 bases, the J end lost 2 bases, and 15 bases lay between the germline ends. CDR3 nucleotide sequence: TGCGCCAGCGCCCCCACAGGGAATCAAGAGACCCAGTACTTC. Translating it yields CASAPTGNQETQYF.

The chain joins TRBV5-1 to TRBJ2-1; 8 bases align to TRBD2. Germline CDR1 SGHRS, CDR2 YFSETQ. The CDR3 consists of 16 residues. The junction had 7 bases not matched to a gene; V was cut back by 5 bases and J by 0 bases. The CDR3 bases are TGCGCCAGCAGTTATAGCGGGGCCAGCTCCTACAATGAGCAGTTCTTC. It codes for CASSYSGASSYNEQFF.

The V call is TRBV15, the J call TRBJ1-5, with 7 bases identical to TRBD1. This CDR3 is built from 16 residues. Germline lookup yields CDR1 LNHNV and CDR2 YYDKDF (reference sequence). After removal of 6 bases from V and 4 bases from J, the junction contained 12 bases not matched to a gene. CDR3 bases: TGTGCCACCAGTCGGACAGTCGGGACAGAGAATCAGCCCCAGCATTTT. It encodes CATSRTVGTENQPQHF.

This clonotype was seen repeatedly, ten times or more. CDR3 DNA: TGCGCCAGCAGCCAGAAGCGGCTATTTACGGGCCCAAAGGACACCGGGGAGCTGTTTTTT. Amino acids: CASSQKRLFTGPKDTGELFF. The chain uses TRBV4-1 and TRBJ2-2; a weak D match, TRBD2 (5 bases). Germline V CDR1 and CDR2: MGHRA, YSYEKL. The CDR3 loop spans 20 amino acids. Trimming took 3 bases from V and 3 from J, leaving 26 bases between them.

V and J are TRBV28 and TRBJ2-2; no definite D call. Germline V gene lookup returns CDR1 MDHEN and CDR2 SYDVKM. The germline V and J ends were trimmed by 5 bases and 2 bases, with 12 bases remaining between them. The CDR3 covers 15 residues. The CDR3 coding sequence is TGTGCCAGCAGTAACGGACGGGCTAACACCGGGGAGCTGTTTTTT. It translates to CASSNGRANTGELFF.

This sequence joins TRBV2 and TRBJ2-1; the D is unclear. CDR1 SNHLY and CDR2 FYNNEI come from the germline V gene. V lost 6 bases to trimming and J lost 3 bases, with 15 bases between them. The CDR3 runs 15 residues. Here the CDR3 reads CASSADTAIYNEQFF. The CDR3, as DNA: TGTGCCAGCAGCGCCGACACAGCTATCTACAATGAGCAGTTCTTC. Full variable domain (remainder filled in from reference TRBV2 and TRBJ2-1): EPEVTQTPSHQVTQMGQEVILRCVPISNHLYFYWYRQILGQKVEFLVSFYNNEISEKSEIFDDQFSVERPDGSNFTLKIRSTKLEDSAMYFCASSADTAIYNEQFFGPGTRLTVL.

Only a few counts were recorded for this clonotype. CDR3 in DNA: TGCGCCAGCAGACTAGCGGGGGAGTACAATGAGCAGTTCTTC. Protein product: CASRLAGEYNEQFF. The genes are TRBV5-1 and TRBJ2-1, with 11 bases aligning to TRBD2. This CDR3 region has 14 residues. V trimming: 5 bases; J trimming: 4 bases; junction bases outside the gene matches: 2. CDR1 and CDR2 from the germline V gene are SGHRS and YFSETQ.

V is TRBV6-4 and J is TRBJ2-7; TRBD1 agrees at 7 bases. V dropped 9 bases and J dropped 3; count of bases not matched to a gene: 23. Per germline, CDR1 MRHNA and CDR2 SNTAGT. This CDR3 comprises 18 residues. The CDR3 protein is CARTHWTGNTWGHYEQYV. CDR3 sequence (DNA): TGTGCCAGAACTCACTGGACAGGAAATACGTGGGGCCACTACGAGCAGTACGTC.

This chain links TRBV2 with TRBJ1-6; unclear D gene. In germline, CDR1 is SNHLY, CDR2 FYNNEI. This CDR3 has 13 residues. The V end lost 6 bases, the J end lost 8 bases, and 11 bases lay between the germline ends. CDR3 sequence reads: CASRRRKDSPLHF. CDR3 DNA: TGTGCCAGCAGGCGGAGGAAGGATTCACCCCTCCACTTT.

CDR3: CATRGGETQYF. CDR3 DNA: TGTGCCACCCGGGGGGGGGAGACCCAGTACTTC. V gene TRBV10-3 combines with J gene TRBJ2-5, with TRBD2 identical over 8 bases. J gave up 5 bases and V 10 bases, and 3 bases lay outside the gene matches. CDR1 and CDR2 (germline): ENHRY, SYGVKD. There are 11 residues in the CDR3.

This clonotype has a handful of counts. The genes are TRBV29-1 and TRBJ2-2, with 7 bases that match TRBD2. The CDR3 contains 11 residues. Germline CDR1 and CDR2: SQVTM and ANQGSEA. Trimming removed 4 bases from V and 7 bases from J; junction bases left unmatched: 0. CDR3 residues: CSVGGGGELFF. DNA of the CDR3: TGCAGCGTTGGGGGGGGCGGGGAGCTGTTTTTT.

The chain links TRBV5-1 to TRBJ2-1; 10 positions agree with TRBD2. The germline V gene encodes CDR1 SGHRS and CDR2 YFSETQ. The length of the CDR3 is 14 residues. The ends lost 3 bases at V and 6 bases at J; junction bases unmatched: 3. In DNA, the CDR3 is TGCGCCAGCAGCTCTGGGACTAGCGCCAATGAGCAGTTCTTC. The encoded protein is CASSSGTSANEQFF.

The chain employs TRBV20-1 and TRBJ1-1; 12 bases are a match to TRBD1. The CDR3 length is 16 residues. The V gene end was trimmed by 3 bases and the J gene end by 0 bases; junction bases not matched to a gene: 5. Germline loops: CDR1 DFQATT, CDR2 SNEGSKA (reference sequence). The CDR3, as DNA: TGCAGTGCTAGCCCCCGGGACAGGGGGCTGAACACTGAAGCTTTCTTT. Amino acid sequence: CSASPRDRGLNTEAFF.

This clonotype was observed a handful of times. The J gene is TRBJ2-1, the V gene TRBV20-1; 8 nucleotides line up with TRBD2. The ends lost 0 bases at V and 15 bases at J; junction bases unmatched: 13. The CDR3 loop spans 14 amino acids. CDR1 and CDR2 (germline): DFQATT, SNEGSKA (reference sequence). The CDR3: CSARDMLQRGPPFF. In DNA form, the CDR3 reads TGCAGTGCTAGAGATATGCTCCAGCGGGGGCCTCCGTTCTTC.

There are a few counts of this clonotype. The genes are TRBV20-1 and TRBJ2-1, with 10 bases fitting TRBD1. This CDR3 is built from 15 residues. J was trimmed by 8 bases and V by 4 bases; bases with no gene match: 11. Germline V lookup: CDR1 DFQATT, CDR2 SNEGSKA (reference sequence). The CDR3 region is CSATDRGQLWHEQFF. The CDR3 DNA reads as TGCAGTGCTACCGACAGGGGGCAGTTGTGGCATGAGCAGTTCTTC.

The chain is built from TRBV28 and TRBJ1-4; D is possibly TRBD1 (6 bases). The V gene lost 4 bases and the J gene lost 0 bases, with 15 bases spanning the gap. CDR1 and CDR2 from the germline V gene are MDHEN and SYDVKM. This CDR3 has 17 residues. The CDR3 coding sequence is TGTGCCAGCAGTTCAACAGGGAGCGGAGCAACTAATGAAAAACTGTTTTTT. As protein: CASSSTGSGATNEKLFF.

The rearrangement links TRBV27 to TRBJ2-1; 7 nucleotides agree with TRBD1. Germline CDR1 is MNHEY and CDR2 is SMNVEV (reference sequence). V dropped 5 bases and J dropped 9; count of bases not matched to a gene: 7. There are 13 residues in the CDR3. The CDR3 loop is CASSMTGFFEQFF. The CDR3 DNA reads TGTGCCAGCAGTATGACAGGGTTTTTTGAGCAGTTCTTC.

This sequence joins TRBV5-1 and TRBJ2-7, with 10 nucleotides matching TRBD2. The length of the CDR3 is 15 residues. Per the germline V gene, CDR1 is SGHRS and CDR2 is YFSETQ. V dropped 4 bases and J dropped 4; count of bases not matched to a gene: 8. The CDR3 protein is CASSPGLADHYEQYV. CDR3 bases: TGCGCCAGCAGCCCCGGACTAGCGGATCATTACGAGCAGTACGTC.

This clonotype was counted only a few times. The chain uses TRBV7-6 and TRBJ1-6; D is unclear. The length of the CDR3 is 13 residues. CDR1 and CDR2 from the germline V gene are SGHVS and FNYEAQ. V lost 2 bases and J 9 bases, leaving 8 bases between the germline ends. In nucleotides, the CDR3 is TGTGCCAGCAGCTTAAGTGATGGTTCACCCCTCCACTTT. Residues: CASSLSDGSPLHF.

This chain uses TRBV10-3 with TRBJ1-2; no firm D call. This CDR3 contains 13 residues. The germline V and J ends were trimmed by 6 bases and 2 bases, with 10 bases remaining between them. CDR1 is ENHRY, CDR2 SYGVKD, per germline. As DNA, the CDR3 is TGTGCCATCAGCCTCAGAGAAAACTATGGCTACACCTTC. It encodes CAISLRENYGYTF.

The chain is built from TRBV14 and TRBJ2-1; TRBD2 matches 13 bases. The CDR3 runs 15 residues. From germline, CDR1 is SGHDN and CDR2 FVKESK. V lost 6 bases to trimming and J lost 6 bases; unmatched junction nucleotides: 5. The CDR3 region is CASRQGLAGINEQFF. In DNA, the CDR3 is TGTGCCAGCAGACAGGGACTAGCGGGGATCAATGAGCAGTTCTTC.

This rearrangement joins TRBV3-1 to TRBJ2-5; the D is unclear. The germline gives CDR1 LGHDT, CDR2 YNNKEL (reference sequence). V was shortened by 3 bases and J by 11 bases, with 13 bases between the two germline ends. The CDR3 extends over 12 amino acids. The chain's CDR3 is CASSQMGGLQYF. In DNA form, the CDR3 reads TGTGCCAGCAGCCAGATGGGTGGATTGCAGTACTTC.